This TCR beta chain appears in the sequencing data of a study of blood T cells in healthy people across ages. Trimming at V came to 6 bases and at J to 7 bases, leaving 3 bases not matched to a gene. Per germline, CDR1 MNHEY and CDR2 SVGAGI. The CDR3 consists of 14 residues. It was with a sample-barcoded 5' primer and a J-beta primer mix that a second PCR of about 6 to 11 cycles was run. TCRdb ran MiXCR on the 5' RACE reads and lists one entry per CDR3 protein. Here the sample spans roughly 550,000 distinct CDR3 sequences, more than 20% being singletons. Whole-study results and caveats: Diversity was higher, and naive CD4+ cells more numerous, in long-lived donors than in aged donors.

Worth noting for this clonotype: Its antigen is not identified.

The same specimen was also included in a second study, on T cells of mothers and their children. That source notes: The entire RNA extract went into cDNA synthesis at approximately 1.6 ug per 15 ul.

The material sequenced was blood. The V and J genes are TRBV6-5 and TRBJ2-3; 14 bases match TRBD2. The clonotype comes from a boy aged 5 to 17 in good health. The CDR3 loop reads CASSRLAGGYTQYF. For the CDR3, the DNA is TGTGCCAGCAGCCGACTAGCGGGAGGGTATACGCAGTATTTT.